This T cell receptor beta chain was identified during a study of cytomegalovirus exposure and HLA in healthy donors (dated by TCRdb to about 2017). Notes on the research overall: According to an earlier analysis of 587 of the donors, 150 million to 200 million T cells yielded 100 million or so unique TCR beta sequences and roughly 280 Gb of sequence data. The study profiled the T cell repertoires of under 850 subjects by immunosequencing and related them to cytomegalovirus serostatus. Every repertoire in the discovery cohort had been generated on one and the same sequencing platform. To decide whether each TCR beta V gene segment behaved as functional or pseudogenic, an earlier analysis of over 500 of the donors relied on high-throughput TCR beta sequencing. A handful of DR-DQ haplotypes were handled as single units for association and clustering because linkage in the cohort was strong. Both class I and class II loci were covered by HLA typing, at four-digit resolution. To predict cytomegalovirus infection status, the study brought together high-throughput TCR immunosequencing, statistical association of individual TCRs with disease status, and machine learning. In a later genetic analysis, genome-wide SNP genotypes for about 65% of the roughly 670 donors were used, and that subset was treated as a discovery cohort. In the later analysis, no new phenotypic data were used to find candidate immune exposures; instead, reliance was placed on TCR beta sequences and their occurrence across donors. Along with the approximately 600-subject first cohort, a separate validation cohort of around 120 different subjects was used. The study was designed to test whether signatures of past pathogen exposure could be identified by cataloging public T cell receptors. An early release covering roughly 600 HLA-typed donors comprised about 310 gigabases of sequencing data and around 85 million unique TCR sequences. Among the roughly 400 genotyped donors, about 83% belonged to the genetic ancestry cluster associated with self-reported Caucasian donors. Among approximately 370 genotyped donors of the cohort, an average of about 240,000 unique TCR beta nucleotide sequences was sequenced per donor, of which roughly 17% were non-productive. Donor age, sex, ethnicity and CMV serostatus were compiled together with the repertoire data. The number of donors typed differed by locus, with 629-630 for A, B, C, DRB1 and DQB1, more than 500 for DQA1, about 610 for DPA1, and some 450 for DPB1. In a later analysis, previously published TCR beta repertoires from several hundred donors were re-analyzed and high-resolution HLA genotyping was added so that TCR occurrence patterns could be studied. Broad study findings and their caveats: The earlier analysis of a few hundred of the donors excluded roughly 17 rarely observed V segments, including chromosome 9 orphons, because counts were too low. Linkage disequilibrium might explain the correlated functional status among segregating V segments, but an unknown experimental factor could not be excluded. The study gave a list of over 150 TCR beta chains associated with cytomegalovirus. In an earlier analysis of 587 of the donors, most TCR beta V segments appeared in productive rearrangements about 87% or about 30% of the time, broadly matching IMGT annotations. A later genetic analysis associated a missense DCLRE1C variant with V-gene and J-gene trimming of TCR beta chains, and an independent cohort replicated the association. The 87-base-pair reads could not distinguish some IMGT-functional V segments, including TRBV6-2 and TRBV6-3, so those segments were excluded. The classifier was reported to diagnose cytomegalovirus status with high specificity and sensitivity in both the original cohort and the validation cohort. Specific HLA alleles were associated with 15,000 to 20,000 TCR beta sequences at a false discovery rate of 0.05 in a later analysis. Assigning TCR associations to individual alleles was difficult when HLA alleles, especially DR and DQ, strongly co-occurred. The sequencing pipeline was judged likely to have produced a cluster of highly shared sequence variants as a technical artifact. A later analysis found that most CMV-associated TCR beta chains appeared HLA-restricted, with HLA associations seemingly driven largely by CMV exposure. For the cohort, immune exposure information was limited to CMV serostatus. The cohort was sequenced for TCR beta chains only, and without alpha or paired-chain data the features that could be detected were limited. HLA typing was unavailable for some donors at each locus, so association tests used only the typed subset. A further reported finding was that TCR beta sequences accurately predicted the HLA-A and HLA-B alleles for most subjects in the first cohort. According to the authors, the approach could potentially be generalized to other disease states and immunological phenotypes. Sequencing depth was assumed to be roughly uniform across donors in the presence/absence analyses, though that assumption may not hold. Several of the top co-occurrence clusters appeared to be linked to parvovirus B19, influenza, CMV and Epstein-Barr virus, according to a later analysis. According to a later genetic analysis, donors in an Asian-associated ancestry cluster had fewer N-insertions in productive TCRs than the approximately 630-donor mean. In a later analysis, the rate of TCR association differed among HLA loci, with DRB1 alleles having the most associated TCRs and HLA-C alleles having the fewest. Most TCR sequences were seen in very few donors, while some public TCRs were found in many individuals. In vitro tests confirmed that a few of the cytomegalovirus-associated TCR beta chains recognize cytomegalovirus antigens. In a later analysis, HLA-associated TCR beta chains showed more clonal expansion and lower generation probabilities than non-associated chains that were equally common.

The cohort consisted of 600 to 750 healthy bone marrow donors. Cohort members were all nominally healthy when sampled, although unrecorded immune exposures were likely present. The donor tested CMV seropositive, placing the donor among the roughly 300 seropositive members of the cohort. A peripheral blood sample was provided by each donor, and peripheral blood mononuclear cells were used for TCR beta sequencing. The Qiagen DNeasy Blood Extraction Kit was used to extract genomic DNA from the blood cell samples. Worth noting for this clone: Its antigen specificity is not known. Per-base qualities were not stored, and no clone one base away is much larger.

The library was prepared using the immunoSEQ multiplex PCR assay. For the multiplex PCR, a mixture combining 60 forward primers for TCR Vbeta segments and 13 reverse primers for TCR Jbeta segments was used. The CDR3 region of rearranged TCR beta genes was amplified from genomic DNA by a multiplex PCR assay. Amplified TCR beta libraries were sequenced as 87-base-pair reads on the Illumina HiSeq System. The study's processing was this. Across the 670 or so repertoires, a later analysis counted 80 million or so unique TCR beta chains, roughly 11 million of which were shared by at least two donors. A nearest-neighbor algorithm error-corrected the raw reads and collapsed the reads into unique sequences, merging closely related sequences to remove PCR and sequencing errors. Alignment of CDR3 sequences to IMGT reference sequences was used to assign V, D and J gene segments. For a sequence to be retained, a match of at least six nucleotides was required to both a V gene segment and a J gene segment. Rearrangements were called productive when the CDR3 lacked stop codons and stayed in frame with V and J; all others were non-productive. Following IMGT convention, CDR3 was defined as the stretch from the second conserved V-encoded cysteine to the conserved J-encoded phenylalanine. The earlier analysis of 500 to 650 of the donors excluded any sequence lacking an unambiguous match to a single V gene segment. In an earlier analysis of about 590 of the donors, a V segment was called functional when productive rearrangements were above 56.7%, and segregating when the standard deviation between donors exceeded 5%. A statistical classification framework was built for diagnosing cytomegalovirus status from the catalog of TCR beta chain sequences. V and J gene assignment, in a later analysis, came from comparing TCR nucleotide sequences with IMGT/GENE-DB human TR gene sequences. The TCRdist pipeline was used in a later analysis to assign CDR3 sequences and most-parsimonious VDJ recombination scenarios. In a later analysis, every TCR beta chain was defined by the combination of its CDR3 amino acid sequence and its V-gene family, and reads without a unique V-gene family were dropped. In a later analysis, around 650 highly shared, low-generation-probability nucleotide sequences were removed to address suspected cross-contamination and a sequencing artifact. For each public chain, a later analysis derived a clonal expansion index from normalized ranks of inferred template counts within each repertoire. A later analysis computed generation probabilities with a VDJ recombination model fitted to out-of-frame rearrangements, and checked the results against IGoR. In a later analysis, hypergeometric tests were used to score TCR-TCR, TCR-HLA and TCR-CMV co-occurrence, with a repertoire-size bias correction applied to TCR pairs. A later analysis estimated false discovery rates by permuting HLA or CMV assignments 20 times. A later analysis grouped co-occurring TCRs with DBSCAN, adding TCRdist sequence similarity when clustering within HLA-allele-positive subsets. Repertoires with fewer than 30,000 or more than 120,000 public chains were left out of co-occurrence clustering, as were five repertoires with anomalous nucleotide sharing. TCRdb stores this immuneACCESS table with in-frame sequences only. Part of the clones is absent; in the studies checked, under half of the shortfall reflects unresolved V genes, and no reason is known for the rest. The D gene and trimming were derived from the DNA, and the V and J assignments and clone size from that table. The sample data list 100,000 to 120,000 clones, and roughly 84% of these were observed just once. The ten largest clones take up approximately 5.6% of the sample.

Taken from cysteine to phenylalanine, the CDR3 has 13 residues. Here the CDR3 DNA is all that survives: 39 bases in frame from base 1. Germline trimming amounts to 4 bases on V and 8 bases on J, with 7 as the count of junction bases outside the gene matches. CDR1 SQVTM and CDR2 ANQGSEA are derived from the germline V gene. The chain is assembled from TRBV29-1 and TRBJ2-3; 9 bases in the middle match TRBD2. The clonotype originates from a man under 40 in good health and CMV-seropositive. Sequences were obtained from PBMCs. The DNA sequence follows: TGCAGCGTTGTGCTAGCGGGGAGTGGTACGCAGTATTTT. The encoded protein is CSVVLAGSGTQYF.